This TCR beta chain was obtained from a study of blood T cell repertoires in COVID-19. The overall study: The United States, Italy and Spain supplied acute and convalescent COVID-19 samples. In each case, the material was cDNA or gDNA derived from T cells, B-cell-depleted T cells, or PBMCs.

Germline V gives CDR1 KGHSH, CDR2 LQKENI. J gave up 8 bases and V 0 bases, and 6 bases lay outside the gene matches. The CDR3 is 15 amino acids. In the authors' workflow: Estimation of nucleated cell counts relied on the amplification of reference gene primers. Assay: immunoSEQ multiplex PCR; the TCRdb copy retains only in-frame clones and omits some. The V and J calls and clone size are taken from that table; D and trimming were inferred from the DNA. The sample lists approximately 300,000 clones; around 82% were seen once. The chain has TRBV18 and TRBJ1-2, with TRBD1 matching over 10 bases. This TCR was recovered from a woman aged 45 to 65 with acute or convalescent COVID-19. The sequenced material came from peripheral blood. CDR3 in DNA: TGTGCCAGCTCACCACCGGGGGACAGGGGAGAAGGCTACACCTTC. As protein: CASSPPGDRGEGYTF.